This entry lists 7 T cell receptor beta chains sequenced from one sample in a study of blood T cells in healthy people across ages. Alongside a J-beta primer mix, a sample-barcoded 5' primer served in a second PCR lasting about 7 to 12 cycles. TCRdb recomputed calls from the 5' RACE reads with MiXCR, one row per CDR3 protein. The table includes around 1.5 million distinct CDR3 sequences, about 43% detected once. The material sequenced was blood. The receptors come from a woman between 18 and 29 years old in good health.

The V call is TRBV5-5, the J call TRBJ1-1; no reliable D call. V lost 4 bases, J lost 5 bases, and 12 bases lay in between. CDR1 is SGHKS and CDR2 is YYEKEE in the germline V gene (reference sequence). This CDR3 region has 13 residues. The chain's CDR3 is CASSLEATTEAFF. DNA for the CDR3: TGTGCCAGCAGCCTGGAGGCTACGACTGAAGCTTTCTTT.

The chain uses TRBV5-1 and TRBJ1-4; 11 bases agree with TRBD1. The V gene's germline CDR1 is SGHRS and CDR2 YFSETQ. This CDR3 spans 14 amino acids. The J segment lost 7 bases and the V segment lost 4 bases, leaving 3 bases of the junction unmatched. CDR3 in amino acids: CASSRDRGAEKLFF. The CDR3 DNA follows: TGCGCCAGCAGCCGGGACAGGGGGGCTGAAAAACTGTTTTTT.

The chain couples TRBV6-1 to TRBJ2-7, with D possibly TRBD2 on 5 matching bases. Per germline, CDR1 MNHNS and CDR2 SASEGT. Trimming shortened V by 7 bases and J by 0 bases, and 13 bases separated the two germline ends. The length of the CDR3 is 14 residues. CDR3 region: CASTPDWSSYEQYF. CDR3 DNA: TGTGCCAGCACCCCGGACTGGAGCTCCTACGAGCAGTACTTC.

The rearrangement links TRBV29-1 to TRBJ1-1; no clear D gene. The CDR3 is 14 amino acids. With 0 bases removed from V and 3 bases from J, the gap between germline ends came to 11 bases. CDR1 is SQVTM and CDR2 is ANQGSEA in the germline V gene. CDR3 bases: TGCAGCGTTGAAGAAGGAGGTTTCGACACTGAAGCTTTCTTT. Encoded protein: CSVEEGGFDTEAFF.

A few counts support this clonotype. The genes are TRBV3-1 and TRBJ1-2; 10 nucleotides agree with TRBD1. V gave up 5 bases and J gave up 10 bases; unmatched junction bases: 7. The CDR3 has 13 amino acids. Looked up from germline, CDR1 is LGHDT and CDR2 is YNNKEL (reference sequence). The CDR3 reads CASSAGTGVYYTF. CDR3 coding DNA: TGTGCCAGCAGCGCCGGGACAGGGGTGTACTACACCTTC.

This chain joins TRBV10-3 and TRBJ1-1; D is undetermined. Germline assignment: CDR1 ENHRY and CDR2 SYGVKD. CDR3 length: 15 amino acids. The V gene lost 0 bases and the J gene lost 4 bases, with 12 bases spanning the gap. CDR3 protein: CAISESVGSGTEAFF. CDR3 nucleotides: TGTGCCATCAGTGAGTCGGTGGGTTCCGGCACTGAAGCTTTCTTT.

A single count supports this clonotype. The chain joins TRBV28 to TRBJ1-2; 10 bases are a match to TRBD1. J was trimmed by 4 bases and V by 6 bases; bases with no gene match: 5. This CDR3 region has 14 residues. The V gene's germline CDR1 is MDHEN and CDR2 SYDVKM. In DNA, the CDR3 is TGTGCCAGCAGAGGACAGGGGGAAGCCTATGGCTACACCTTC. Its protein is CASRGQGEAYGYTF.